These T cell receptor beta chains were read from a single sample in a study of shared clonotypes between healthy human individuals. The protocol was immunoSEQ multiplex PCR, while the TCRdb copy is restricted to in-frame clones and leaves out a portion. This table has roughly 500,000 clones, about four fifths appearing once. What was sequenced was PBMCs. The receptors were sampled from a middle-aged woman in good health. Some clones in this sample may be carry-over from other donors' samples. CDR3s include the opening cysteine and the closing phenylalanine or tryptophan. A D gene is named only where the DNA matches it firmly. Rows give clone size only sometimes, using once, few, many, or a class for an expanded clone.

v_gene	j_gene	abundance	d_gene	CDR3aa	CDR3nt
TRBV2	TRBJ2-7	NA	NA	CAGLSVSYEQYF	TGTGCCGGCCTCTCCGTGTCCTACGAGCAGTACTTC
TRBV18	TRBJ2-5	NA	NA	CASSPPVAWETQYF	TGTGCCAGCTCACCACCGGTGGCTTGGGAGACCCAGTACTTC
TRBV29-1	TRBJ1-5	NA	NA	CSVVGGGINQPQHF	TGCAGCGTTGTGGGGGGTGGGATCAATCAGCCCCAGCATTTT
TRBV18	TRBJ2-2	NA	NA	CASSPLNGGELFF	TGTGCCAGCTCACCCTTGAATGGCGGGGAGCTGTTTTTT
TRBV11-2	TRBJ2-7	once	NA	CASSGYEQYF	TGTGCCAGCAGCGGCTACGAGCAGTACTTC
TRBV13	TRBJ2-3	NA	TRBD2	CASSSYQGLAATDTQYF	TGTGCCAGCAGCTCCTACCAGGGACTAGCGGCTACAGATACGCAGTATTTT
TRBV7-2	TRBJ2-5	NA	TRBD1	CASSRDRGETQYF	TGTGCCAGCAGCAGAGACAGGGGGGAGACCCAGTACTTC
TRBV5-1	TRBJ2-1	NA	NA	CASSIPQSYSYNEQFF	TGCGCCAGCAGCATCCCTCAAAGTTACTCCTACAATGAGCAGTTCTTC
TRBV10-3	TRBJ1-4	NA	NA	CAISGQANEKLFF	TGTGCCATCTCCGGACAAGCTAATGAAAAACTGTTTTTT
TRBV9	TRBJ2-2	NA	NA	CASSVGQFGDTGELFF	TGTGCCAGCAGCGTCGGACAGTTTGGGGACACCGGGGAGCTGTTTTTT
TRBV28	TRBJ2-7	once	NA	CASSQLPTVSYEQYF	TGTGCCAGCAGTCAACTCCCGACAGTCTCCTACGAGCAGTACTTC
TRBV5-4	TRBJ1-6	NA	NA	CASSSGISPLHF	TGTGCCAGCAGCTCAGGGATTTCACCCCTCCACTTT
TRBV5-4	TRBJ1-2	NA	NA	CASRTTETNYGYTF	TGTGCCAGCAGAACGACGGAGACTAACTATGGCTACACCTTC
TRBV30	TRBJ2-7	NA	TRBD1	CARTPGTGINGQYF	TGTGCCCGGACCCCCGGGACAGGGATTAATGGGCAGTACTTC
TRBV9	TRBJ2-1	NA	TRBD2	CASSVLREGSEQFF	TGTGCCAGCAGCGTATTGCGGGAGGGGAGTGAGCAGTTCTTC
TRBV7-9	TRBJ2-7	NA	NA	CASSPRPGQKTYEQYF	TGTGCCAGCAGCCCTAGGCCCGGACAGAAGACCTACGAGCAGTACTTC
TRBV18	TRBJ2-5	NA	NA	CASSPLIGKETQYF	TGTGCCAGCTCACCCCTGATTGGGAAAGAGACCCAGTACTTC
TRBV11-2	TRBJ2-3	NA	TRBD2	CASSSLAVSTDTQYF	TGTGCCAGCAGCTCACTAGCGGTGAGCACAGATACGCAGTATTTT
TRBV6-5	TRBJ2-1	many	TRBD2	CASRPGLEGYNEQFF	TGTGCCAGCAGGCCGGGACTAGAGGGCTACAATGAGCAGTTCTTC
TRBV5-6	TRBJ2-5	NA	NA	CASSFGGMGNSETQYF	TGTGCCAGCAGCTTTGGCGGGATGGGGAATTCAGAGACCCAGTACTTC
TRBV6-6	TRBJ2-3	NA	TRBD1	CASSTGTGTDTQYF	TGTGCCAGCAGCACCGGGACAGGGACAGATACGCAGTATTTT
TRBV27	TRBJ2-7	NA	TRBD2	CASSLTAGSSYEQYF	TGTGCCAGCAGTTTAACAGCGGGAAGCTCCTACGAGCAGTACTTC
TRBV10-3	TRBJ2-3	NA	NA	CAIQQGRGDTQYF	TGTGCCATACAACAGGGGCGGGGGGATACGCAGTATTTT
TRBV14	TRBJ2-3	NA	NA	CASSPLLGTTDTQYF	TGTGCCAGCAGCCCCCTACTAGGAACTACAGATACGCAGTATTTT
TRBV18	TRBJ1-2	NA	NA	CASSPPGGSHRGYTF	TGTGCCAGCTCACCACCGGGCGGTTCCCACCGTGGCTACACCTTC
TRBV29-1	TRBJ2-1	NA	NA	CSVGVSPTYNEQFF	TGCAGCGTTGGAGTTAGCCCAACGTACAATGAGCAGTTCTTC
TRBV30	TRBJ1-3	NA	NA	CAWSVVISGNTIYF	TGTGCCTGGAGTGTAGTCATCTCTGGAAACACCATATATTTT
TRBV18	TRBJ1-3	NA	NA	CASSRDGLSGNTIYF	TGTGCCAGCTCTCGGGACGGACTCTCTGGAAACACCATATATTTT
TRBV4-3	TRBJ1-5	NA	NA	CASSQYPMGNQPQHF	TGCGCCAGCAGCCAGTATCCCATGGGCAATCAGCCCCAGCATTTT
TRBV19	TRBJ2-3	NA	TRBD2	CASSILTSGVPDTQYF	TGTGCCAGTAGTATCTTAACTAGCGGGGTACCAGATACGCAGTATTTT
TRBV10-3	TRBJ1-4	NA	NA	CAISESTNEKLFF	TGTGCCATCAGTGAGTCGACTAATGAAAAACTGTTTTTT
TRBV27	TRBJ2-1	once	TRBD2	CASSFREGNEQFF	TGTGCCAGCAGTTTCCGGGAGGGCAATGAGCAGTTCTTC
TRBV5-4	TRBJ2-1	NA	TRBD2	CASSLTSGRSELF	TGTGCCAGCAGCTTGACTAGCGGGAGAAGTGAGCTCTTC
TRBV30	TRBJ2-6	NA	NA	CAWSGQAPSGANVLTF	TGTGCCTGGAGTGGACAGGCCCCCTCTGGGGCCAACGTCCTGACTTTC
TRBV28	TRBJ2-7	NA	TRBD2	CASSSSGRAGEQYF	TGTGCCAGCAGTTCTAGCGGGAGGGCCGGCGAGCAGTACTTC
TRBV11-2	TRBJ2-1	NA	TRBD2	CASSSWTSGRPGEQFF	TGTGCCAGCAGCTCGTGGACTAGCGGGAGGCCGGGGGAGCAGTTCTTC
TRBV25-1	TRBJ2-7	NA	NA	CASSEWGDYEQYF	TGTGCCAGCAGTGAATGGGGGGACTACGAGCAGTACTTC